This TCR beta chain was observed in a study of T cell changes during pregnancy in multiple sclerosis. This table comes from immunoSEQ multiplex PCR, and its TCRdb copy is limited to in-frame clones, with some not included. Among roughly 79,000 clones listed, roughly 93% were seen once. This clone was detected once. The CDR3 has 15 residues. Germline values: CDR1 SEHNR, CDR2 FQNEAQ (reference sequence). Trimming took 3 bases from V and 2 from J; bases not matched to a gene: 7. Sequenced material: peripheral blood, taken in the second trimester of pregnancy. This TCR was sampled from a female donor in good health, enrolled as a control in a pregnancy study. This rearrangement joins TRBV7-9 to TRBJ2-7; 7 bases agree with TRBD1. The CDR3 DNA reads as TGTGCCAGCAGCTTCGTGGCAGGGGGAACCTACGAGCAGTACTTC. Translated, it gives CASSFVAGGTYEQYF.